This T cell receptor beta chain appears in the sequencing data of a study of blood T cells in healthy people across ages. General study results and limits: Significant beta diversity loss was already apparent by age approximately 38, declining roughly linearly.

This clonotype appeared a few times. What it binds is unknown. The use of a sample-barcoded 5' primer and a J-beta primer mix characterized a second PCR of roughly 7 to 12 cycles. Using its own MiXCR run on the 5' RACE reads, TCRdb lists one record per CDR3 protein. The sample has 700,000 to 900,000 distinct CDR3 sequences; roughly 25% are singletons. The CDR3 sequence is 12 residues long. Germline V CDR1 and CDR2: ENHRY, SYGVKD. This same sample was also part of a study on T cells of mothers and their children. That paper adds: Donation involved three healthy Caucasian mothers and the six children that they had.

This chain uses TRBV10-3 with TRBJ2-5; 7 bases align to TRBD2. The assigned J gene may be wrong: the sequence end matches TRBJ2-7 better. Sequencing was done on a sample of blood. The sequence was obtained from a boy between 10 and 17 years old in good health. CDR3 loop: CAISFREDEQYF. Here the CDR3 DNA reads TGTGCCATCAGCTTCCGGGAGGACGAGCAGTACTTC.